Sequencing of this TCR beta chain was carried out in a study of shared clonotypes between healthy human individuals. For the study at large: The donors, two women and a few men, were aged 18 to 49.

Here immunoSEQ multiplex PCR was the method, and the copy in TCRdb shows in-frame clones only, minus some. The sample has about 490,000 clones; 70% to 80% are singletons. This CDR3 is built from 13 residues. The germline V gene encodes CDR1 WNHNN and CDR2 SYGVQD (reference sequence). Trimming took off 2 bases at V and 7 bases at J, with 12 bases between the two ends. Within Nashville, Tennessee resided all donors, each a Caucasian adult. The sequence was collected from a woman between 40 and 50 years old in good health. Some clones in this sample may be carry-over from other donors' samples. Source material: PBMCs. This chain connects TRBV10-1 to TRBJ2-7, with a weak D call TRBD2 (5 bases). For the CDR3, the DNA is TGCGCCAGCAGTGAGCAGGCCTCGGGGGAGCAGTACTTC. Amino acid sequence: CASSEQASGEQYF.